Presented here are 9 T cell receptor beta chains from one specimen sequenced in a study of blood T cell repertoires in COVID-19. Here immunoSEQ multiplex PCR was the method, and the copy in TCRdb shows in-frame clones only, minus some. This sample has 150,000 to 180,000 clones; about 88% occur once, and the top ten carry 8% to 9%. The source material was peripheral blood. The origin of the receptors is an older woman with COVID-19, enrolled during active disease.

This chain joins TRBV3-1 (or the pseudogene TRBV3-2) and TRBJ1-1; perhaps TRBD1 as D (5 bases). V lost 0 bases, J lost 11 bases, and 13 bases lay in between. The germline V gene encodes CDR1 LGHDT and CDR2 YNNKEL (reference sequence). The length of the CDR3 is 13 residues. The CDR3: CASSQDLGGRAFF. CDR3 DNA sequence: TGTGCCAGCAGCCAAGATCTCGGGGGTCGGGCTTTCTTT.

The V gene is TRBV19, the J gene TRBJ1-1, with D possibly matching TRBD1 (5 bases). Per germline, CDR1 LNHDA and CDR2 SQIVND (reference sequence). The CDR3 is 13 residues long. With 6 bases removed from V and 4 bases from J, the gap between germline ends came to 12 bases. This CDR3 reads CASRKDGGTEAFF. CDR3 nucleotide sequence: TGTGCCAGTAGGAAGGACGGGGGCACTGAAGCTTTCTTT. The variable domain in full, with the rest retrieved from reference TRBV19 and TRBJ1-1, is DGGITQSPKYLFRKEGQNVTLSCEQNLNHDAMYWYRQDPGQGLRLIYYSQIVNDFQKGDIAEGYSVSREKKESFPLTVTSAQKNPTAFYLCASRKDGGTEAFFGQGTRLTVV.

This chain connects TRBV2 to TRBJ2-7, with no clear D. The CDR3 contains 14 residues. The germline V gene has CDR1 SNHLY and CDR2 FYNNEI. Trimming took 0 bases from V and 1 from J, leaving 7 bases between them. CDR3 coding DNA: TGTGCCAGCAGTGAAGCCCAGTGGTCCTACGAGCAGTACGTC. Residues: CASSEAQWSYEQYV.

This clone turned up a few times. The chain carries TRBV3-1 (or the pseudogene TRBV3-2) and TRBJ1-4, with D hard to call. Germline V lookup: CDR1 LGHDT, CDR2 YNNKEL (reference sequence). This CDR3 comprises 15 residues. V was trimmed by 0 bases and J by 4 bases, leaving 9 bases between them. The CDR3 spells CASSQDRGFNEKLFF. CDR3 coding DNA: TGTGCCAGCAGCCAAGACCGGGGTTTTAATGAAAAACTGTTTTTT.

The rearrangement uses TRBV5-8 and TRBJ2-5, with 8 bases that match TRBD2. This CDR3 has 15 residues. V lost 4 bases, J lost 3 bases, and 8 bases stayed unmatched. CDR1 and CDR2 (germline): SGHTS, YDEGEE. Here the CDR3 reads CASSRTSGRKETQYF. The CDR3 nucleotides read TGTGCCAGCAGCCGTACTAGCGGACGAAAAGAGACCCAGTACTTC. The entire variable domain, with the rest obtained from reference TRBV5-8 and TRBJ2-5, is as follows: EAGVTQSPTHLIKTRGQQATLRCSPISGHTSVYWYQQALGLGLQFLLWYDEGEERNRGNFPPRFSGRQFPNYSSELNVNALELEDSALYLCASSRTSGRKETQYFGPGTRLLVL.

The V gene is TRBV18, the J gene TRBJ1-1; 7 positions agree with TRBD1. This CDR3 region has 14 residues. J gave up 4 bases and V 7 bases, and 9 bases lay outside the gene matches. Germline CDR1 is KGHSH and CDR2 is LQKENI. The CDR3 coding sequence is TGTGCCAGCTTCGGTGACAGGGCTGTCACTGAAGCTTTCTTT. It encodes CASFGDRAVTEAFF.

This clone has only one observation. In the same sample, other DNA sequences code for this CDR3. The V gene is TRBV7-9, the J gene TRBJ1-4, with D hard to call. Trimming removed 1 base from V and 4 bases from J, with 7 bases in between. The CDR3 is made up of 14 amino acids. Germline CDR1 reads SEHNR; CDR2 reads FQNEAQ (reference sequence). CDR3 protein: CASSLGQYNEKLFF. The CDR3 DNA follows: TGTGCCAGCAGCTTAGGGCAGTATAATGAAAAACTGTTTTTT.

This clone is a singleton in its sample. The chain has TRBV6-6 and TRBJ2-7; D remains unclear. This CDR3 comprises 14 residues. Trimming left V 8 bases short and J 1 base short, with 15 bases between. Germline V gene sequence: CDR1 MNHNY, CDR2 SVGAGI (reference sequence). The CDR3: CASVEQSGSYEQYF. The CDR3 coding sequence is TGTGCCAGCGTGGAGCAGTCCGGATCCTACGAGCAGTACTTC.

The chain employs TRBV9 and TRBJ2-1, with D perhaps matching TRBD2 (5 bases). Trimming stripped 0 bases from V and 9 bases from J, with 13 bases between. This CDR3 spans 14 amino acids. Per germline, CDR1 SGDLS and CDR2 YYNGEE. The CDR3 reads CASSVEGGSIEQFF. In nucleotides, the CDR3 is TGTGCCAGCAGCGTAGAAGGAGGCAGCATTGAGCAGTTCTTC.